This T cell receptor beta chain was captured in a study of monozygotic twins with inflammatory bowel disease. TCRdb derives one entry per CDR3 protein from the 5' RACE reads, leaving out DNA. The sample's table shows around 370,000 distinct CDR3 sequences. Study findings and constraints: TCRbeta inverse Simpson diversity was decreased in IBD patients versus healthy co-twins. Versus healthy twins, IBD patients showed fewer clonotypes shared with others, especially with disease activity. Ultimately, a single strong signal or clonotype associated with IBD was not supported.

Whole blood that had not undergone T cell sorting provided the isolated total RNA. The length of the CDR3 is 16 residues. Germline V gene data show CDR1 as KGHSH and CDR2 as LQKENI. A remark on this clonotype: What it binds is not known.

The sequenced sample was blood. The chain employs TRBV18 and TRBJ2-1; TCRdb outputs TRBD2, but without DNA this stays unchecked. This sequence originates from a human donor with ulcerative colitis or Crohn's disease, or a healthy co-twin of an affected twin (not recorded which). CDR3 amino acids: CASSPRSSGGHFEQFF.